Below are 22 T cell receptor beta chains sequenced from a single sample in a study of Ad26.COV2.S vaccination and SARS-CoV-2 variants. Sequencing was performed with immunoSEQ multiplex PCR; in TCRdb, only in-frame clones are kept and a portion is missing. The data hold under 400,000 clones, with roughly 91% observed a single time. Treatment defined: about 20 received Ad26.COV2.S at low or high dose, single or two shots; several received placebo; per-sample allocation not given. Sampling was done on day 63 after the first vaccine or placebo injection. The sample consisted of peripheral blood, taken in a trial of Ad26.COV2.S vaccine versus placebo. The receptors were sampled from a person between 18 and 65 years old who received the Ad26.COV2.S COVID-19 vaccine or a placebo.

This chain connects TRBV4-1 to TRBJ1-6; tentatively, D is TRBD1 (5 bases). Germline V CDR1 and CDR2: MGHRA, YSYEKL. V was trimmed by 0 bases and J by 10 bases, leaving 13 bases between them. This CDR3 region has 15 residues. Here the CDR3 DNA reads TGCGCCAGCAGCCAAGAAGGAGAGAGGGGCTCACCCCTCCACTTT. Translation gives CASSQEGERGSPLHF.

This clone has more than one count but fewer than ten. CDR3 sequence: CASSQVVGSLHF. CDR3 in DNA: TGTGCCAGCAGCCAAGTAGTCGGAAGTCTCCACTTT. The V gene is TRBV14, the J gene TRBJ1-6; D uncertain. V was trimmed by 1 base and J by 16 bases, leaving 11 bases between them. Per the germline V gene, CDR1 is SGHDN and CDR2 is FVKESK. The CDR3 has 12 amino acids.

This CDR3 reads CASTGQGSGYTF. For the CDR3, the DNA is TGTGCCAGCACGGGACAGGGATCTGGCTACACCTTC. The genes are TRBV6-5 and TRBJ1-2, with 9 bases identical to TRBD1. Germline values: CDR1 MNHEY, CDR2 SVGAGI. V dropped 7 bases and J dropped 7; count of bases not matched to a gene: 4. This CDR3 comprises 12 residues.

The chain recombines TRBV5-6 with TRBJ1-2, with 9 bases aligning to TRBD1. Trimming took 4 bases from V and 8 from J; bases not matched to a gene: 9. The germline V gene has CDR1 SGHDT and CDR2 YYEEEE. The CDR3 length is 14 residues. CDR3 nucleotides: TGTGCCAGCAGCCCCTGGACAGGGGTAGGGGGCTACACCTTC. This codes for CASSPWTGVGGYTF.

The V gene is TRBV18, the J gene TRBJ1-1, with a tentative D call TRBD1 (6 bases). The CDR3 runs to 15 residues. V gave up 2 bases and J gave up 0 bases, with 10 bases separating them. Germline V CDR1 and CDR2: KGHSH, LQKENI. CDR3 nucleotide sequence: TGTGCCAGCTCACCAAGACAGGACATGAACACTGAAGCTTTCTTT. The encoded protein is CASSPRQDMNTEAFF.

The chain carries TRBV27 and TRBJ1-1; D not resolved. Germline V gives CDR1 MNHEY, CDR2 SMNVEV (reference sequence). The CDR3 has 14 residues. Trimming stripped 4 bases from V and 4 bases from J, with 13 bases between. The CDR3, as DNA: TGTGCCAGCAGTTCACGGCAGGCGGGCACTGAAGCTTTCTTT. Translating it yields CASSSRQAGTEAFF.

CDR3 amino acids: CASGLFLFNTNEKLFF. CDR3 bases: TGTGCTAGTGGTTTGTTCCTCTTCAACACTAATGAAAAACTGTTTTTT. V gene TRBV12-5 combines with J gene TRBJ1-4, with D uncertain. The germline gives CDR1 LGHNT, CDR2 FRNRAP. Trimming took 2 bases from V and 2 from J, leaving 12 bases between them. CDR3 length: 16 residues.

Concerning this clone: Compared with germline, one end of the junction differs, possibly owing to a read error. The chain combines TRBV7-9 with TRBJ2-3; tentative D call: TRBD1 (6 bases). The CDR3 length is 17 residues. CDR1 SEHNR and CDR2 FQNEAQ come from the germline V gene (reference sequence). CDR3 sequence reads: CASSIAQGYGGTDTQYF. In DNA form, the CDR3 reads TGTGCCAGCAGCATAGCTCAGGGGTATGGCGGCACAGATACGCAGTATTTT.

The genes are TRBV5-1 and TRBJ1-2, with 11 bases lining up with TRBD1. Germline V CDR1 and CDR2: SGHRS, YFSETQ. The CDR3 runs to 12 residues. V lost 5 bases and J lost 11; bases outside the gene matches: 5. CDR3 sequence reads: CASSSGTGGYTF. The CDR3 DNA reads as TGCGCCAGCAGTTCCGGGACAGGGGGTTACACCTTC.

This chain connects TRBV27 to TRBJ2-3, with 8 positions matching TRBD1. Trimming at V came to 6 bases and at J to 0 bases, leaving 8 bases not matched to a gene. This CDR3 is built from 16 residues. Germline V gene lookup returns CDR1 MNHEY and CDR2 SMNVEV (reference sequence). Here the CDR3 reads CASSPWTGTSTDTQYF. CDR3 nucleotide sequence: TGTGCCAGCAGCCCCTGGACAGGGACCAGCACAGATACGCAGTATTTT.

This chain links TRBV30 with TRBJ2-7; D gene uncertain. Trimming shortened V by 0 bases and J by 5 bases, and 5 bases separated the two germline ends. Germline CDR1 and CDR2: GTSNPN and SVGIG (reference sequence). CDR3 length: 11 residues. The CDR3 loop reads CAWSVLHEQYF. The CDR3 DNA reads TGTGCCTGGAGTGTATTACACGAGCAGTACTTC.

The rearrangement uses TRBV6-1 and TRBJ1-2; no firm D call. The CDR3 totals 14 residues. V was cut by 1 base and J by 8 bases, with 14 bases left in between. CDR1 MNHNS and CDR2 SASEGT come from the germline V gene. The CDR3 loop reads CASSEDPKGGGYTF. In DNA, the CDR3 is TGTGCCAGCAGTGAAGACCCCAAGGGTGGCGGCTACACCTTC.

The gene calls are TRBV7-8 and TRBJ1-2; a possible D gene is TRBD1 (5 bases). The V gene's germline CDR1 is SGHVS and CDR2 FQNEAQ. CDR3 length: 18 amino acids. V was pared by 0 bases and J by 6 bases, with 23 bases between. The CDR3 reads CASSLAGGTEFPRDGYTF. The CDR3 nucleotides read TGTGCCAGCAGCTTAGCGGGCGGGACGGAGTTTCCAAGGGATGGCTACACCTTC.

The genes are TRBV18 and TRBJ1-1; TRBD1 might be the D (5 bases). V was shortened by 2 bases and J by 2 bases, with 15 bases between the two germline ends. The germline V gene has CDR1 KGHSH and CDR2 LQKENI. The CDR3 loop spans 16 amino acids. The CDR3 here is CASSPTVQGGNTEAFF. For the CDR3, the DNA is TGTGCCAGCTCACCAACAGTGCAGGGTGGAAACACTGAAGCTTTCTTT.

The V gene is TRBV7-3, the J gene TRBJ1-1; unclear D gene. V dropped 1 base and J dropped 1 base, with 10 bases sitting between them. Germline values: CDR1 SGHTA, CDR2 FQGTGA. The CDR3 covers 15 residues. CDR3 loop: CASSLNPGENTEAFF. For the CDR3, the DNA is TGTGCCAGCAGCTTAAACCCAGGAGAGAACACTGAAGCTTTCTTT. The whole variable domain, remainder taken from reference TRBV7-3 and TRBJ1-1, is GAGVSQTPSNKVTEKGKYVELRCDPISGHTALYWYRQSLGQGPEFLIYFQGTGAADDSGLPNDRFFAVRPEGSVSTLKIQRTERGDSAVYLCASSLNPGENTEAFFGQGTRLTVV.

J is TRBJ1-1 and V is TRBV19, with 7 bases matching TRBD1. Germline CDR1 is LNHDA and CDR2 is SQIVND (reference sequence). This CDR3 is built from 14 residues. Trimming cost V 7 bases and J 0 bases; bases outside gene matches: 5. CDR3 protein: CASILDRMNTEAFF. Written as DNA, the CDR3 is TGTGCCAGTATCCTGGACAGGATGAACACTGAAGCTTTCTTT.

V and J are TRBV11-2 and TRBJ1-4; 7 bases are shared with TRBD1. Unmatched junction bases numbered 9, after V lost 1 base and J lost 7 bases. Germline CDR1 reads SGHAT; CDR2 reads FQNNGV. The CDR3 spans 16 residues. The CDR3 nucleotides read TGTGCCAGCAGCTTAGTTCCCCAGCAGGGGGGTGAAAAACTGTTTTTT. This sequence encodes CASSLVPQQGGEKLFF.

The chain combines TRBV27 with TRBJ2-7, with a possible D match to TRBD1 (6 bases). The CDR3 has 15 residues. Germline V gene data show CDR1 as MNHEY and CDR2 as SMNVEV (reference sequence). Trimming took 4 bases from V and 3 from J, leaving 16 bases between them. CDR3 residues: CASSSHGQKDYEQYF. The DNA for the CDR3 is TGTGCCAGCAGTTCCCATGGACAGAAAGACTACGAGCAGTACTTC.

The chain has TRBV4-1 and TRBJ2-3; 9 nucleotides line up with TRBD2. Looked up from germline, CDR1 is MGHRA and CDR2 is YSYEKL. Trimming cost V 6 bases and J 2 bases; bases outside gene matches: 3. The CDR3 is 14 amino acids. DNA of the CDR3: TGCGCCAGCAGTCAGCGGGGGGCCACAGATACGCAGTATTTT. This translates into CASSQRGATDTQYF.

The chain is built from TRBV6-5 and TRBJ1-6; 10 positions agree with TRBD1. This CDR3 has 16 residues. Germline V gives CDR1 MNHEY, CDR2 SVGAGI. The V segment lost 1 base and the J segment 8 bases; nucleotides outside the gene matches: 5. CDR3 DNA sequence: TGTGCCAGCAGTTACTATGACGGGACAGGGGATTCACCCCTCCACTTT. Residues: CASSYYDGTGDSPLHF.

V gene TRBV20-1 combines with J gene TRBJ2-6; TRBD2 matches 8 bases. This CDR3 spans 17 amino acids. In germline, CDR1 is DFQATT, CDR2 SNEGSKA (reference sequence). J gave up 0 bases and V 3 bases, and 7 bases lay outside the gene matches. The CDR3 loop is CSASMAGGHSGANVLTF. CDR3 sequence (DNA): TGCAGTGCTAGTATGGCGGGGGGACACTCTGGGGCCAACGTCCTGACTTTC.

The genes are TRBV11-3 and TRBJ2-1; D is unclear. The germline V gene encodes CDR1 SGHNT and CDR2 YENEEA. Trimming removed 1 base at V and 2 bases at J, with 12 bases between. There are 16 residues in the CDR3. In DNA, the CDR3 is TGTGCCAGCAGCTTAGTTGGGGAAGACCCCTACAATGAGCAGTTCTTC. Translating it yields CASSLVGEDPYNEQFF.